This T cell receptor (beta chain) was obtained from a study of PD-L1 blockade in urothelial cancer. Whole-study context: Patients arrived having already received 0 to 3 prior chemotherapy regimens.

The assay was immunoSEQ multiplex PCR, and TCRdb's table has in-frame clones only and misses some. Of fewer than 45,000 clones listed, 88% were seen once; the top ten hold more than 20%. The CDR3 has 16 residues. The germline CDR1 and CDR2 sequences are SGHTA and FQGNSA. Trimming took off 7 bases at V and 4 bases at J, with 22 bases between the two ends. Time point in this sample: pretreatment peripheral blood. Here the sequenced sample was PBMCs, taken around atezolizumab (anti-PD-L1) treatment. The chain carries TRBV7-2 and TRBJ1-2; tentatively, D is TRBD1 (5 bases). This clonotype was obtained from a donor aged 40 or over with urothelial cancer. CDR3 in amino acids: CASIPPAPGGVYGYTF. As DNA, the CDR3 is TGTGCCAGCATCCCCCCCGCCCCGGGGGGGGTCTATGGCTACACCTTC.